A single sample is the source of the 26 T cell receptor beta chains below, sequenced in a study of blood T cell repertoires in COVID-19. The table came from immunoSEQ multiplex PCR; TCRdb's copy has only in-frame clones and leaves some out. The table has 130,000 or so clones, 85% to 90% seen once. The source material was peripheral blood. The receptors come from a man in his sixties with COVID-19, enrolled during active disease.

The rearrangement uses TRBV18 and TRBJ1-1; 7 nucleotides align to TRBD1. V lost 5 bases to trimming and J lost 3 bases; unmatched junction nucleotides: 6. CDR3 length equals 14 residues. Germline CDR1 is KGHSH and CDR2 is LQKENI. For the CDR3, the DNA is TGTGCCAGCTCAGGCAGGGGGAGAGACACTGAAGCTTTCTTT. Translating it yields CASSGRGRDTEAFF.

The rearrangement uses TRBV4-1 and TRBJ1-4; D may be TRBD1 (6 bases). The CDR3 loop spans 13 amino acids. V lost 2 bases and J 12 bases, leaving 13 bases between the germline ends. Germline V gene lookup returns CDR1 MGHRA and CDR2 YSYEKL. CDR3 nucleotide sequence: TGCGCCAGCAGCCAATTTCAAGGGGGGGAACTGTTTTTT. This encodes CASSQFQGGELFF.

The chain employs TRBV19 and TRBJ2-5; 7 bases align to TRBD1. V was pared by 6 bases and J by 1 base, with 11 bases of the junction left unmatched. CDR3 size: 16 residues. Per the germline V gene, CDR1 is LNHDA and CDR2 is SQIVND (reference sequence). Written as DNA, the CDR3 is TGTGCCAGTAGGCCAGAGGGGGCCCCCCTCCAAGAGACCCAGTACTTC. It yields the protein CASRPEGAPLQETQYF. The whole variable domain, filled in from reference TRBV19 and TRBJ2-5, reads DGGITQSPKYLFRKEGQNVTLSCEQNLNHDAMYWYRQDPGQGLRLIYYSQIVNDFQKGDIAEGYSVSREKKESFPLTVTSAQKNPTAFYLCASRPEGAPLQETQYFGPGTRLLVL.

J is TRBJ2-5 and V is TRBV27; D is possibly TRBD1 (8 bases). In germline, CDR1 is MNHEY, CDR2 SMNVEV (reference sequence). Trimming cost V 5 bases and J 5 bases, with 24 bases left between them. This CDR3 spans 17 amino acids. The CDR3 DNA is TGTGCCAGCAGTGAGAATTACAGGGGGGGGTATGGGGAGACCCAGTACTTC. It yields the protein CASSENYRGGYGETQYF.

V and J are TRBV18 and TRBJ1-4; D remains unclear. Deletions cut 6 bases from V and 2 bases from J, with 22 bases between. The CDR3 runs 18 residues. Germline assignment: CDR1 KGHSH and CDR2 LQKENI. The CDR3 is CASSEAHTADYTNEKLFF. The CDR3, as DNA: TGTGCCAGCTCGGAGGCACATACAGCGGACTATACTAATGAAAAACTGTTTTTT.

The gene calls are TRBV27 and TRBJ2-3; 7 nucleotides match TRBD1. V was pared by 5 bases and J by 4 bases, with 6 bases of the junction left unmatched. This CDR3 spans 14 amino acids. The germline gives CDR1 MNHEY, CDR2 SMNVEV (reference sequence). The CDR3 loop is CASSLRQGPDTQYF. The CDR3 DNA reads TGTGCCAGCAGTCTCCGACAGGGCCCAGATACGCAGTATTTT.

V usage is TRBV7-2 and J usage is TRBJ1-5, with D possibly being TRBD1 (6 bases). This CDR3 spans 13 amino acids. The germline CDR1 and CDR2 sequences are SGHTA and FQGNSA. V was trimmed by 3 bases and J by 8 bases, leaving 11 bases between them. The CDR3 DNA is TGTGCCAGCAGCTTTGGCAGGGGAAAGCCCCAGCATTTT. It yields the protein CASSFGRGKPQHF. The full variable domain, rest sourced from reference TRBV7-2 and TRBJ1-5, is GAGVSQSPSNKVTEKGKDVELRCDPISGHTALYWYRQSLGQGLEFLIYFQGNSAPDKSGLPSDRFSAERTGGSVSTLTIQRTQQEDSAVYLCASSFGRGKPQHFGDGTRLSIL.

This chain joins TRBV14 and TRBJ1-1, with D unresolved. The V end lost 4 bases, the J end lost 4 bases, and 10 bases lay between the germline ends. CDR3 length equals 13 residues. Germline lookup yields CDR1 SGHDN and CDR2 FVKESK. The chain's CDR3 is CASSRGLTTEAFF. In DNA, the CDR3 is TGTGCCAGCAGCCGAGGACTTACCACTGAAGCTTTCTTT.

The chain combines TRBV27 with TRBJ1-2; D perhaps matches TRBD1 (5 bases). The CDR3 is made up of 15 amino acids. CDR1 and CDR2 from the germline V gene are MNHEY and SMNVEV (reference sequence). Trimming pared 3 bases from V and 6 bases from J, leaving 17 bases between. CDR3 sequence (DNA): TGTGCCAGCAGTTTTTGGCAGGGATCGGCTAATGGCTACACCTTC. Protein sequence: CASSFWQGSANGYTF.

This clone came up a few times. This sequence joins TRBV5-1 and TRBJ2-5; TRBD1 aligns across 9 bases. The CDR3 is 15 amino acids. CDR1 and CDR2 (germline): SGHRS, YFSETQ. Trimming cost V 5 bases and J 2 bases; bases outside gene matches: 7. CDR3 protein: CASSIQGARQETQYF. The CDR3 DNA follows: TGCGCCAGCAGTATACAGGGGGCGAGGCAAGAGACCCAGTACTTC.

This chain uses TRBV3-1 (or the pseudogene TRBV3-2) with TRBJ1-5; D gene uncertain. Germline CDR1 LGHDT, CDR2 YNNKEL (reference sequence). Trimming shortened V by 6 bases and J by 7 bases, and 13 bases separated the two germline ends. The CDR3 runs 13 residues. In nucleotides, the CDR3 is TGTGCCAGCAGTCCCGGGATAGACCAGCCCCAGCATTTT. Its protein is CASSPGIDQPQHF.

The sample holds one count of this clone. The chain employs TRBV18 and TRBJ1-3; 8 nucleotides align to TRBD1. Germline V gene lookup returns CDR1 KGHSH and CDR2 LQKENI. The J segment lost 2 bases and the V segment lost 2 bases, leaving 8 bases of the junction unmatched. The CDR3 totals 17 residues. CDR3 sequence: CASSPRSAGGTGNTIYF. In DNA, the CDR3 is TGTGCCAGCTCACCAAGGTCGGCAGGGGGCACTGGAAACACCATATATTTT.

V usage is TRBV19 and J usage is TRBJ2-3; possible D gene TRBD1, 5 bases. This CDR3 is 13 amino acids long. V lost 7 bases, J lost 2 bases, and 10 bases lay in between. Germline loops: CDR1 LNHDA, CDR2 SQIVND (reference sequence). CDR3 region: CASTRQFTDTQYF. Here the CDR3 DNA reads TGTGCCAGTACTAGACAGTTCACAGATACGCAGTATTTT.

The gene calls are TRBV10-2 and TRBJ2-1; 8 nucleotides agree with TRBD1. In germline, CDR1 is WSHSY, CDR2 SAAADI. Germline trimming cut 6 bases from V and 2 bases from J; bases unmatched to any gene: 3. CDR3 length equals 14 residues. CDR3 nucleotides: TGCGCCAGCAGACACAGGGGGACCTACAATGAGCAGTTCTTC. It specifies CASRHRGTYNEQFF.

V and J are TRBV5-6 and TRBJ1-1; D not certain. CDR1 is SGHDT and CDR2 is YYEEEE in the germline V gene. The V end lost 0 bases, the J end lost 3 bases, and 12 bases lay between the germline ends. The CDR3 is made up of 15 amino acids. The CDR3, as DNA: TGTGCCAGCAGCTTGGAACCAGGAAGGCACACTGAAGCTTTCTTT. Translation gives CASSLEPGRHTEAFF.

The gene calls are TRBV5-1 and TRBJ1-2; D may be TRBD1 (5 bases). V lost 1 base and J 8 bases, leaving 9 bases between the germline ends. In germline, CDR1 is SGHRS, CDR2 YFSETQ. The CDR3 contains 12 residues. For the CDR3, the DNA is TGCGCCAGCAGCTTGTGGCAGGGAGGCTACACCTTC. This codes for CASSLWQGGYTF.

The V gene is TRBV30, the J gene TRBJ2-1, with D maybe TRBD1 (6 bases). Germline V gene sequence: CDR1 GTSNPN, CDR2 SVGIG (reference sequence). This CDR3 has 16 amino acids. V was trimmed by 0 bases and J by 6 bases, leaving 18 bases between them. CDR3 loop: CAWSVPTPQGVNEQFF. CDR3 coding DNA: TGTGCCTGGAGTGTACCAACGCCACAGGGCGTCAATGAGCAGTTCTTC.

V is TRBV28 and J is TRBJ1-2; possibly TRBD1 for D (5 bases). This CDR3 is 14 amino acids long. Trimming removed 3 bases at V and 6 bases at J, with 14 bases between. Germline V gives CDR1 MDHEN, CDR2 SYDVKM. CDR3 sequence: CASSFGPRGDGYTF. For the CDR3, the DNA is TGTGCCAGCAGTTTCGGGCCAAGGGGTGATGGCTACACCTTC.

The chain uses TRBV19 and TRBJ1-1; 7 nucleotides line up with TRBD1. CDR1 is LNHDA and CDR2 is SQIVND in the germline V gene (reference sequence). V was pared by 10 bases and J by 4 bases, with 9 bases of the junction left unmatched. This CDR3 comprises 13 residues. The CDR3 region is CATAGQAVTEAFF. CDR3 in DNA: TGTGCCACCGCCGGACAGGCGGTCACTGAAGCTTTCTTT.

This sequence joins TRBV5-1 and TRBJ2-5; 7 bases are shared with TRBD1. CDR3 length equals 14 residues. The germline CDR1 and CDR2 sequences are SGHRS and YFSETQ. Trimming at V came to 5 bases and at J to 4 bases, leaving 8 bases not matched to a gene. The CDR3 DNA is TGCGCCAGCAGTATAGAGGGGGCGGGAGAGACCCAGTACTTC. Protein: CASSIEGAGETQYF.

This chain links TRBV4-3 with TRBJ1-2; D is ambiguous. Germline V lookup: CDR1 LGHNA, CDR2 YSLEER. The V end was cut by 1 base, the J end by 2 bases, with 11 bases between. The CDR3 is made up of 15 amino acids. The CDR3 region is CASSQGITENYGYTF. The CDR3 DNA follows: TGCGCCAGCAGCCAAGGGATTACAGAAAACTATGGCTACACCTTC.

The rearrangement joins TRBV19 to TRBJ1-1; possible D gene TRBD1, 6 bases. With 9 bases removed from V and 6 bases from J, the gap between germline ends came to 20 bases. CDR1 LNHDA and CDR2 SQIVND come from the germline V gene (reference sequence). This CDR3 contains 14 residues. The CDR3 bases are TGTGCCAGCCGGGACACAAATTTTATCGCTGAAGCTTTCTTT. This codes for CASRDTNFIAEAFF.

This chain connects TRBV4-3 to TRBJ1-2; D gene ambiguous. The CDR3 is made up of 15 amino acids. CDR1 and CDR2 (germline): LGHNA, YSLEER. V gave up 0 bases and J gave up 4 bases, with 12 bases separating them. CDR3 amino acids: CASSQEPGSPYGYTF. The CDR3 DNA follows: TGCGCCAGCAGCCAAGAACCGGGAAGTCCCTATGGCTACACCTTC.

This rearrangement joins TRBV5-1 to TRBJ1-6, with 10 bases that match TRBD1. Germline V CDR1 and CDR2: SGHRS, YFSETQ. V shed 3 bases and J 9 bases; nucleotides not matched to a gene: 6. This CDR3 region has 15 residues. The CDR3 DNA reads as TGCGCCAGCAGCTCATCCGGGACAGGGGTTTCACCCCTCCACTTT. This encodes CASSSSGTGVSPLHF.

The chain employs TRBV5-6 and TRBJ2-5; weak D call: TRBD2 (6 bases). Germline-derived CDR1 and CDR2 are SGHDT and YYEEEE. V dropped 2 bases and J dropped 5 bases, with 22 bases sitting between them. This CDR3 contains 17 residues. CDR3 DNA: TGTGCCAGCAGCTTTGGGGATGGGGGGTCCGTAATGGAGACCCAGTACTTC. This translates into CASSFGDGGSVMETQYF.

The chain recombines TRBV6-5 with TRBJ1-1; perhaps TRBD1 as D (5 bases). Germline values: CDR1 MNHEY, CDR2 SVGAGI. Trimming shortened V by 6 bases and J by 3 bases, and 17 bases separated the two germline ends. The CDR3 length is 15 residues. The DNA for the CDR3 is TGTGCCAGCAGCAAGGGGTCCTCGGCGGACACTGAAGCTTTCTTT. It encodes CASSKGSSADTEAFF.